This T cell receptor (beta chain) was captured by sequencing in a study of metastatic and nonmetastatic thyroid tumors. On the study more broadly: Across blood and tumor or nodule tissue, repertoires from malignant and benign thyroid patients were compared with one another. Study-level results: For both blood and tumor, malignant thyroid tumors reportedly showed significantly higher TCR beta diversity than benign nodules did.

Per the original data handling: CDR3 differences across clinicopathological groups were used to build a distant-metastasis classifier for papillary thyroid cancer. TCRdb ran MiXCR on the PCR reads. Here the V and J calls rest on TCRdb's processing, not on the authors' analysis. Counted here are just over 20,000 clones, around 12% occurring once; the ten biggest clones make up 24%. Within the sample, this clone is medium-sized. Its specificity is unknown. All patients reached thyroid surgery having received no treatment beforehand. This CDR3 is 15 amino acids long. The germline V gene has CDR1 MNHNS and CDR2 SASEGT. With V trimmed by 4 bases and J by 4 bases, 5 bases remained unmatched.

The sequencing sample was made of blood. This rearrangement joins TRBV6-1 to TRBJ2-1; 9 nucleotides align to TRBD2. This receptor was obtained from a female donor with papillary thyroid cancer or a benign thyroid nodule (not recorded which). Some clones in this sample may be carry-over from other donors' samples. The CDR3, as DNA: TGTGCCAGCAGTGGGTGGACTAGCGAGTACAATGAGCAGTTCTTC. The encoded protein is CASSGWTSEYNEQFF.